This paragraph covers one T cell receptor (beta chain) sequence. Its antigen is unknown. TCRdb itself ran the reads through MiXCR, one entry per CDR3 protein. The data hold 200,000 or so distinct CDR3 sequences, with about 39% observed a single time. This sample is part of a study of T cell repertoires in cytomegalovirus infection. In the study overall: Well-studied HLA-B-restricted CMV epitopes were used in the study alongside recently identified HLA-C-restricted ones. Public signatures in TCR beta pointed to CMV infection and matching HLA type. General study findings and limits: Dominating the ex vivo response were TCR beta clonotypes that were CMV-specific and HLA-C-restricted. Adding up the frequency of public TCR beta families identified people who carried CMV plus the relevant HLA.

The V end lost 8 bases, the J end lost 2 bases, and 21 bases lay between the germline ends. From germline, CDR1 is PRHDT and CDR2 FYEKMQ (reference sequence). This CDR3 contains 16 residues. The V call is TRBV13, the J call TRBJ2-5, with D maybe TRBD1 (5 bases). The sequencing here drew on CD8+ T cells from cultured PBMCs, taken from culture after CMV antigen stimulation. The sequence was collected from a human donor in good health (CMV status not recorded). Some clones in this sample may be carry-over from other donors' samples. The CDR3 DNA reads as TGTGCCAGCGAGCCTGTGGGGCAGGGTCGGCAAGAGACCCAGTACTTC. Translation: CASEPVGQGRQETQYF. The variable domain in full, completed from reference TRBV13 and TRBJ2-5, reads AAGVIQSPRHLIKEKRETATLKCYPIPRHDTVYWYQQGPGQDPQFLISFYEKMQSDKGSIPDRFSAQQFSDYHSELNMSSLELGDSALYFCASEPVGQGRQETQYFGPGTRLLVL.